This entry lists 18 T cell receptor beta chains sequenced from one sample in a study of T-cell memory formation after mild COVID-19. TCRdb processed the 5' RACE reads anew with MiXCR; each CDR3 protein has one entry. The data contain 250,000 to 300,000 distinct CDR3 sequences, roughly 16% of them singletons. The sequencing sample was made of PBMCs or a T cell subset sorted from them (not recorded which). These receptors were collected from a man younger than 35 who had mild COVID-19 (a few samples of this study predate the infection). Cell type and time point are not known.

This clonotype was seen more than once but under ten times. Written as DNA, the CDR3 is TGTGCCAGTAGTATCGGGGGCGCCTGGTCCTACGAGCAGTACTTC. Translating gives CASSIGGAWSYEQYF. The rearrangement joins TRBV19 to TRBJ2-7; D possibly uses TRBD1 or TRBD2 (6 bases each). Germline assignment: CDR1 LNHDA and CDR2 SQIVND (reference sequence). V lost 3 bases to trimming and J lost 1 base, with 13 bases between them. The CDR3 is 15 amino acids.

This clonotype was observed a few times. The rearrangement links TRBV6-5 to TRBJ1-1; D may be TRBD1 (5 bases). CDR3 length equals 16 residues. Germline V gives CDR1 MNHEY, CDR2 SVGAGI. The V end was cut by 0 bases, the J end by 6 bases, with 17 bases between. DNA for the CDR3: TGTGCCAGCAGTTACTCGATACGGGGCCGACGGGCTGAAGCTTTCTTT. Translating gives CASSYSIRGRRAEAFF.

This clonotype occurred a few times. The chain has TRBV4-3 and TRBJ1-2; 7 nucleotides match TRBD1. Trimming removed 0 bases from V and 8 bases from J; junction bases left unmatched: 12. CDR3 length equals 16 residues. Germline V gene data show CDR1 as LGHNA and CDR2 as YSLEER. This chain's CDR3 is CASSQERARGGLGYTF. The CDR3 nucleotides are TGCGCCAGCAGCCAAGAGAGGGCCAGAGGGGGCTTAGGCTACACCTTC.

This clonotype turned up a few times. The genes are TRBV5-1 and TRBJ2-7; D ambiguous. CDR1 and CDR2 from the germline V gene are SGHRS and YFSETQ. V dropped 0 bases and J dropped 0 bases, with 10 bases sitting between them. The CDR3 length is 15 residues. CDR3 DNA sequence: TGCGCCAGCAGCTTGGCCTATCTGGACTCCTACGAGCAGTACTTC. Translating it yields CASSLAYLDSYEQYF.

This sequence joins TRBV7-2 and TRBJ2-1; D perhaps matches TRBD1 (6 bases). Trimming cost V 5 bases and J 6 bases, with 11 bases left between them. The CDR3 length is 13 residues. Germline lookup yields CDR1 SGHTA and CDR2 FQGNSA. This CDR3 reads CASSAKGGNEQFF. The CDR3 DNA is TGTGCCAGCAGCGCAAAAGGGGGCAATGAGCAGTTCTTC.

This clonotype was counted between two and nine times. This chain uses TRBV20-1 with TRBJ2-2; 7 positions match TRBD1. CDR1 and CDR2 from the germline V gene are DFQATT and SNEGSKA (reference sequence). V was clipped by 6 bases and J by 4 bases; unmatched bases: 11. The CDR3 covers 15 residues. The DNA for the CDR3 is TGCAGTGCCCGTCTTCGGGACAGAAGCACCGGGGAGCTGTTTTTT. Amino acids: CSARLRDRSTGELFF.

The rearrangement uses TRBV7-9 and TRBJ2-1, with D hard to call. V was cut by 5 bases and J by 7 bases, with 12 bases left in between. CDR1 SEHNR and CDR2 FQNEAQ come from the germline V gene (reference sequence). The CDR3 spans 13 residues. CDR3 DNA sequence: TGTGCCAGCAGCGGATGGCTAGTGAATGAGCAGTTCTTC. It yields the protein CASSGWLVNEQFF.

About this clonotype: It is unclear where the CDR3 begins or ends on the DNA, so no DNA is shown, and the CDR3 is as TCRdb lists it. CDR3 loop: CASRVHPGANTGELFFF. The chain carries TRBV7-7 and TRBJ2-2; whether TRBD1, the table's D call, matches the DNA was not checked. From germline, CDR1 is SSHAT and CDR2 FNYEAQ (reference sequence). The CDR3 totals 17 residues, both ends included.

The CDR3 nucleotides are TGCAGTGCCGCCTCGACAGGGAACTCCTACGAGCAGTACTTC. The encoded protein is CSAASTGNSYEQYF. The chain has TRBV20-1 and TRBJ2-7; 7 nucleotides align to TRBD1. The V segment lost 6 bases and the J segment 0 bases; nucleotides outside the gene matches: 8. Germline CDR1 and CDR2: DFQATT and SNEGSKA (reference sequence). The CDR3 length is 14 residues.

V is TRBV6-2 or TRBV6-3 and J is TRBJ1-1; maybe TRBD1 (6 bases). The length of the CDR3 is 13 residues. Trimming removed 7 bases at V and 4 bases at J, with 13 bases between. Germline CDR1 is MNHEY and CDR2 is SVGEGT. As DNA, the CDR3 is TGTGCCAGCAAGGGGGTGGGTATCACTGAAGCTTTCTTT. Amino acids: CASKGVGITEAFF.

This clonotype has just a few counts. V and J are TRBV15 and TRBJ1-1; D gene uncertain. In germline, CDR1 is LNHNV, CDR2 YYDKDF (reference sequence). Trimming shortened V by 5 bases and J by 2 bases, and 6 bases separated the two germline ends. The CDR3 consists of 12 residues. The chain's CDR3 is CATSGRNTEAFF. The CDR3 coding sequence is TGTGCCACCAGCGGGAGAAACACTGAAGCTTTCTTT.

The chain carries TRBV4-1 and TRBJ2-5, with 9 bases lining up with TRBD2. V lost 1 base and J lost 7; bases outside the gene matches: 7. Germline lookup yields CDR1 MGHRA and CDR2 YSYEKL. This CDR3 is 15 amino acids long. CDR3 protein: CASSQANSGGGTQYF. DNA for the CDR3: TGCGCCAGCAGCCAAGCGAATAGCGGGGGTGGGACCCAGTACTTC.

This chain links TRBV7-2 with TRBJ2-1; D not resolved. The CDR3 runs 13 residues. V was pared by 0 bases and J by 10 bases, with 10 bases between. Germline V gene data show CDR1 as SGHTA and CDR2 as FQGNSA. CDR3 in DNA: TGTGCCAGCAGCTTAGCCCAGAGAGAAGAGCAGTTCTTC. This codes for CASSLAQREEQFF.

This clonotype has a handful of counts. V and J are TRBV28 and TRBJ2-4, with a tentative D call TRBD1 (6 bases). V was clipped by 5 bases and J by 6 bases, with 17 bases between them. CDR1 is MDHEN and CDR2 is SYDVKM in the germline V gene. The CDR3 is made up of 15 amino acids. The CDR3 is CASSAAVGAGNIQYF. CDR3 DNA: TGTGCCAGCAGTGCCGCGGTGGGGGCAGGAAACATTCAGTACTTC.

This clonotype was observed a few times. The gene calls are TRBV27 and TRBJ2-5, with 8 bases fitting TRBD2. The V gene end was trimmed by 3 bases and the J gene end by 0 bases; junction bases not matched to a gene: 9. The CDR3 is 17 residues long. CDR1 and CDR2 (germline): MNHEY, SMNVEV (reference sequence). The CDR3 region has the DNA TGTGCCAGCAGTTTTTCGAGCGGGGGCCTGTACCAAGAGACCCAGTACTTC. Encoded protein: CASSFSSGGLYQETQYF.

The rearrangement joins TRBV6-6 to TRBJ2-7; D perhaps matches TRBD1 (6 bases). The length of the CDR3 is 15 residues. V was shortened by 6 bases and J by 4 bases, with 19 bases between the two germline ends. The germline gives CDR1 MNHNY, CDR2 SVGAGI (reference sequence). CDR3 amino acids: CASRPITGKEYEQYF. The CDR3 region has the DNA TGTGCCAGCAGACCGATCACAGGGAAGGAGTACGAGCAGTACTTC.

DNA for the CDR3: TGTGCCAGCAGTTTCTGGGGTCCCGGGGGGCCAGATACGCAGTATTTT. Its translation is CASSFWGPGGPDTQYF. The chain joins TRBV12-3 or TRBV12-4 to TRBJ2-3; possibly TRBD2 for D (7 bases). V lost 3 bases to trimming and J lost 4 bases, with 17 bases between them. The CDR3 is made up of 16 amino acids.

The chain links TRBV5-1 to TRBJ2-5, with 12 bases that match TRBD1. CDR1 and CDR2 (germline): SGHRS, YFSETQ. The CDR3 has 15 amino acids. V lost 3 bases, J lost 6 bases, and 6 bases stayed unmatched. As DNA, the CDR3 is TGCGCCAGCAGCTCCGAGGGACAGGGGGCTCAGACCCAGTACTTC. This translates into CASSSEGQGAQTQYF.